A single sample gave rise to the 21 T cell receptor beta chains below, sequenced in a study of CD8+CD57+ T cells in acquired aplastic anemia. Profiling of TCR beta VDJ combinations and CDR3 sequences used genomic DNA as template. TCRdb itself ran the reads through MiXCR, one entry per CDR3 protein. The table lists roughly 300,000 distinct CDR3 sequences, 45% to 65% of them singletons. Sequencing input: sorted CD4+, CD8+, or CD8+CD57+ T cells (not recorded which) from PBMCs. The receptors were gathered from a human donor with severe aplastic anemia or a healthy control (not recorded which).

The chain carries TRBV28 and TRBJ2-3; D is ambiguous. There are 12 residues in the CDR3. V lost 6 bases and J lost 4, with 8 bases in between. Germline lookup yields CDR1 MDHEN and CDR2 SYDVKM. This CDR3 is CASRVGADTQYF. As DNA, the CDR3 is TGTGCCAGCAGGGTCGGTGCAGATACGCAGTATTTT. The complete variable domain, with remaining parts taken from reference TRBV28 and TRBJ2-3, reads DVKVTQSSRYLVKRTGEKVFLECVQDMDHENMFWYRQDPGLGLRLIYFSYDVKMKEKGDIPEGYSVSREKKERFSLILESASTNQTSMYLCASRVGADTQYFGPGTRLTVL.

This chain links TRBV30 with TRBJ2-3, with 10 bases that match TRBD2. The CDR3 contains 16 residues. V shed 1 base and J 2 bases; nucleotides not matched to a gene: 6. Germline CDR1 and CDR2: GTSNPN and SVGIG (reference sequence). CDR3 amino acids: CAWSDRLAGNTDTQYF. Written as DNA, the CDR3 is TGTGCCTGGAGTGATAGACTAGCGGGTAACACAGATACGCAGTATTTT. Using reference TRBV30 and TRBJ2-3 for the parts outside the CDR3, the full variable domain is SQTIHQWPATLVQPVGSPLSLECTVEGTSNPNLYWYRQAAGRGLQLLFYSVGIGQISSEVPQNLSASRPQDRQFILSSKKLLLSDSGFYLCAWSDRLAGNTDTQYFGPGTRLTVL.

This clonotype was seen ten or more times. V gene TRBV11-3 combines with J gene TRBJ2-1; 9 bases are a match to TRBD2. This CDR3 has 14 amino acids. Unmatched junction bases numbered 4, after V lost 5 bases and J lost 5 bases. Germline CDR1 reads SGHNT; CDR2 reads YENEEA. CDR3 DNA sequence: TGTGCCAGCAGCCCCTGGACTAGCGACAATGAGCAGTTCTTC. Its translation is CASSPWTSDNEQFF.

The CDR3 DNA is TGCAGTGCTAGAGGGGTTGTTGGCGCCTCTGGGGCCAACGTCCTGACTTTC. It is translated as CSARGVVGASGANVLTF. V gene TRBV20-1 combines with J gene TRBJ2-6; D is unresolved. Germline lookup yields CDR1 DFQATT and CDR2 SNEGSKA (reference sequence). This CDR3 comprises 17 residues. The ends were cut back, 1 base at V and 0 bases at J, with 13 bases in the middle.

The chain is built from TRBV15 and TRBJ2-1; tentatively, D is TRBD1 (5 bases). V lost 0 bases to trimming and J lost 7 bases, with 13 bases between them. Germline V CDR1 and CDR2: LNHNV, YYDKDF (reference sequence). CDR3 length equals 15 residues. CDR3 in DNA: TGTGCCACCAGCAGAGATCGTTCAGGGATTAATGAGCAGTTCTTC. It is translated as CATSRDRSGINEQFF. Using reference TRBV15 and TRBJ2-1 for the parts outside the CDR3, the full variable domain is DAMVIQNPRYQVTQFGKPVTLSCSQTLNHNVMYWYQQKSSQAPKLLFHYYDKDFNNEADTPDNFQSRRPNTSFCFLDIRSPGLGDTAMYLCATSRDRSGINEQFFGPGTRLTVL.

CDR3 region: CASSYRSGGANTGEQYF. The CDR3 bases are TGTGCCAGCAGTTACCGTAGCGGGGGGGCGAACACCGGGGAGCAGTACTTC. The V gene is TRBV12-3 or TRBV12-4, the J gene TRBJ2-7; 11 bases are a match to TRBD2. The CDR3 length is 17 residues. The ends lost 4 bases at V and 7 bases at J; junction bases unmatched: 15.

In this sample, this clonotype turned up many times. The rearrangement joins TRBV6-5 to TRBJ1-6; TRBD1 is a possible D gene (6 bases). The length of the CDR3 is 15 residues. V dropped 5 bases and J dropped 9 bases, with 17 bases sitting between them. Germline V gene lookup returns CDR1 MNHEY and CDR2 SVGAGI. The CDR3 is CASSTPTGFGSPLHF. DNA of the CDR3: TGTGCCAGCAGTACACCAACAGGGTTCGGTTCACCCCTCCACTTT.

This clonotype was seen at least ten times. The chain employs TRBV20-1 and TRBJ1-5; 9 nucleotides agree with TRBD1. From germline, CDR1 is DFQATT and CDR2 SNEGSKA (reference sequence). This CDR3 has 16 amino acids. V shed 3 bases and J 2 bases; nucleotides not matched to a gene: 8. Here the CDR3 DNA reads TGCAGTGCTAGGGGACAGGGACAGGCGCGCAATCAGCCCCAGCATTTT. Translating it yields CSARGQGQARNQPQHF.

This clonotype was seen just once. The gene calls are TRBV19 and TRBJ1-6; D may be TRBD1 (6 bases). Germline assignment: CDR1 LNHDA and CDR2 SQIVND (reference sequence). This CDR3 has 16 amino acids. Trimming took off 4 bases at V and 11 bases at J, with 21 bases between the two ends. The CDR3 loop reads CASSSFPGPGGTPLHF. The CDR3 nucleotides read TGTGCCAGTAGTAGTTTCCCGGGACCGGGGGGCACACCCCTCCACTTT.

V usage is TRBV7-2 and J usage is TRBJ1-5; TRBD1 aligns across 7 bases. The J segment lost 1 base and the V segment lost 3 bases, leaving 3 bases of the junction unmatched. The germline V gene has CDR1 SGHTA and CDR2 FQGNSA. The CDR3 runs 15 residues. The CDR3 here is CASSFDRVSNQPQHF. CDR3 nucleotide sequence: TGTGCCAGCAGCTTTGACAGGGTCAGCAATCAGCCCCAGCATTTT. Filled out from reference TRBV7-2 and TRBJ1-5, the complete variable domain reads GAGVSQSPSNKVTEKGKDVELRCDPISGHTALYWYRQSLGQGLEFLIYFQGNSAPDKSGLPSDRFSAERTGGSVSTLTIQRTQQEDSAVYLCASSFDRVSNQPQHFGDGTRLSIL.

This clonotype was seen a handful of times. The CDR3 bases are TGTGCCATCAGCATTGGGACGGGTGGGAATGAGCAGTTCTTC. This gives the protein CAISIGTGGNEQFF. This chain uses TRBV10-3 with TRBJ2-1, with D possibly being TRBD1 or TRBD2 (5 bases each). The CDR3 consists of 14 residues. The germline V gene has CDR1 ENHRY and CDR2 SYGVKD. Trimming stripped 6 bases from V and 7 bases from J, with 16 bases between.

The chain is built from TRBV10-3 and TRBJ1-2; a weak D match, TRBD1 (5 bases). Trimming took off 5 bases at V and 0 bases at J, with 13 bases between the two ends. The CDR3 is 15 amino acids. In germline, CDR1 is ENHRY, CDR2 SYGVKD. CDR3 coding DNA: TGTGCCATCAGTTTAAGCAAGGGGACTAACTATGGCTACACCTTC. Translated, it gives CAISLSKGTNYGYTF.

The genes are TRBV19 and TRBJ1-2; D perhaps matches TRBD1 (5 bases). CDR3 length: 15 residues. The germline CDR1 and CDR2 sequences are LNHDA and SQIVND (reference sequence). V was cut by 6 bases and J by 3 bases, with 17 bases left in between. In DNA, the CDR3 is TGTGCCAGTAGCACCTTCGGGGGGTCGGACTATGGCTACACCTTC. Translated, it gives CASSTFGGSDYGYTF.

Ten or more counts support this clonotype. The J gene is TRBJ2-3, the V gene TRBV7-6, with D hard to call. Trimming cost V 4 bases and J 0 bases, with 8 bases left between them. This CDR3 is 14 amino acids long. Germline loops: CDR1 SGHVS, CDR2 FNYEAQ. CDR3 loop: CASSYSPSTDTQYF. For the CDR3, the DNA is TGTGCCAGCAGCTACTCCCCGAGCACAGATACGCAGTATTTT.

This clonotype was detected many times. The chain employs TRBV24-1 and TRBJ2-5; possibly TRBD1 for D (5 bases). Germline CDR1 KGHDR, CDR2 SFDVKD. V was shortened by 3 bases and J by 5 bases, with 12 bases between the two germline ends. This CDR3 spans 14 amino acids. CDR3 coding DNA: TGTGCCACCAGTGATCCCAGGGCTTGGGAGACCCAGTACTTC. Its protein is CATSDPRAWETQYF.

This chain uses TRBV20-1 with TRBJ2-3, with D possibly matching TRBD2 (8 bases). CDR1 is DFQATT and CDR2 is SNEGSKA in the germline V gene (reference sequence). This CDR3 is 15 amino acids long. The V end lost 5 bases, the J end lost 2 bases, and 17 bases lay between the germline ends. CDR3 sequence (DNA): TGCAGTGCTTATCTACGGGAGGGGGCCACAGATACGCAGTATTTT. Translation: CSAYLREGATDTQYF.

This clonotype was recorded at least ten times. The rearrangement links TRBV5-5 to TRBJ2-5, with 7 bases that match TRBD1. The J segment lost 4 bases and the V segment lost 4 bases, leaving 10 bases of the junction unmatched. The germline V gene has CDR1 SGHKS and CDR2 YYEKEE (reference sequence). The CDR3 length is 15 residues. The CDR3 DNA follows: TGTGCCAGCAGCCGAACACAGGGGCCCGGAGAGACCCAGTACTTC. Protein sequence: CASSRTQGPGETQYF.

There are many counts of this clonotype. The chain uses TRBV28 and TRBJ2-7; D is unclear. V lost 6 bases, J lost 2 bases, and 14 bases lay in between. CDR1 MDHEN and CDR2 SYDVKM come from the germline V gene. There are 14 residues in the CDR3. This CDR3 is CASRRHHGTYEQYF. The CDR3 DNA sequence: TGTGCCAGCAGGAGACACCACGGAACCTACGAGCAGTACTTC.

Concerning this clonotype: Without the conserved terminal phenylalanine or tryptophan, this CDR3 likely stems from a read error. The chain joins TRBV24-1 to TRBJ2-5; 7 nucleotides align to TRBD2. The germline V gene encodes CDR1 KGHDR and CDR2 SFDVKD. Trimming took 9 bases from V and 1 from J; bases not matched to a gene: 4. The CDR3 totals 13 residues. The CDR3 DNA sequence: TGTGCCACCGACGCGGGAGCCCAAGAGACCCAGTACCTC. Translation gives CATDAGAQETQYL.

The count of this clonotype is one. The chain carries TRBV10-3 and TRBJ2-5; D is possibly TRBD1 or TRBD2 (7 bases each). CDR1 is ENHRY and CDR2 is SYGVKD in the germline V gene. The germline V and J ends were trimmed by 6 bases and 5 bases, with 13 bases remaining between them. This CDR3 contains 13 residues. The CDR3 protein is CAIRQGGVETQYF. CDR3 nucleotides: TGTGCCATCAGGCAGGGGGGGGTGGAGACCCAGTACTTC.

This sequence joins TRBV6-1 and TRBJ2-7; 7 bases are a match to TRBD2. Trimming at V came to 2 bases and at J to 3 bases, leaving 7 bases not matched to a gene. This CDR3 is 15 amino acids long. The germline V gene encodes CDR1 MNHNS and CDR2 SASEGT. For the CDR3, the DNA is TGTGCCAGCAGTGAACAGGCGGGAGCGGGCTACGAGCAGTACTTC. This sequence encodes CASSEQAGAGYEQYF.